This TCR beta chain was sequenced in a study of blood T cell repertoires in COVID-19. In Seattle, patients joined the study during active infection and were tracked longitudinally. Per the study methods: Nucleated cell counts were estimated from reference gene primer amplification. Using immunoSEQ multiplex PCR, the repertoire was profiled, and TCRdb retains in-frame clones only, with some absent. V and J calls and clone size come straight from that table; D and trimming were deduced from the DNA. The sample shows 540,000 or so clones, 85% to 90% of them seen only once. The CDR3 loop spans 16 amino acids. Germline-derived CDR1 and CDR2 are LNHDA and SQIVND (reference sequence). The ends lost 3 bases at V and 5 bases at J; junction bases unmatched: 10.

Sequences were obtained from peripheral blood. The source is a woman in her forties or fifties with COVID-19, enrolled during active disease. The genes are TRBV19 and TRBJ1-1; 9 bases are shared with TRBD1. The CDR3 sequence: CASSMGTGLSRTEAFF. In nucleotides, the CDR3 is TGTGCCAGTAGTATGGGGACAGGGTTGAGTAGAACTGAAGCTTTCTTT.